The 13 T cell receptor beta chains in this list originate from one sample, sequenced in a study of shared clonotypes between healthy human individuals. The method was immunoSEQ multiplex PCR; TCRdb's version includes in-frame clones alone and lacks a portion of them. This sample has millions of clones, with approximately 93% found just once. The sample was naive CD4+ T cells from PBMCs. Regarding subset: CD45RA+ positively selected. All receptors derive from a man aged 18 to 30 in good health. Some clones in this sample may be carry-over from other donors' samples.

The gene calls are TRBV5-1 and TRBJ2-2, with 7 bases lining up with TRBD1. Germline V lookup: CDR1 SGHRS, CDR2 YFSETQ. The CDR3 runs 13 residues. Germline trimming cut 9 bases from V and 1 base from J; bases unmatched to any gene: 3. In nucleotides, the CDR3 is TGCGCCACCGGGACAGAGAACACCGGGGAGCTGTTTTTT. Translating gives CATGTENTGELFF.

This CDR3 reads CASSLYEDTQYF. In DNA form, the CDR3 reads TGTGCCAGCAGCTTATACGAAGATACGCAGTATTTT. The chain carries TRBV7-2 and TRBJ2-3, with D uncertain. The V gene lost 2 bases and the J gene lost 5 bases, with 5 bases spanning the gap. There are 12 residues in the CDR3. Germline V lookup: CDR1 SGHTA, CDR2 FQGNSA.

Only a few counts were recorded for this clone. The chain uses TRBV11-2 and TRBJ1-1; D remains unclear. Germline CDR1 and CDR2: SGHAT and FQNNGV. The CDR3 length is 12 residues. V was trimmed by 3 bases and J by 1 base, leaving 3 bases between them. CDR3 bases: TGTGCCAGCAGCTTTGAGAACACTGAAGCTTTCTTT. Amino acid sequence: CASSFENTEAFF.

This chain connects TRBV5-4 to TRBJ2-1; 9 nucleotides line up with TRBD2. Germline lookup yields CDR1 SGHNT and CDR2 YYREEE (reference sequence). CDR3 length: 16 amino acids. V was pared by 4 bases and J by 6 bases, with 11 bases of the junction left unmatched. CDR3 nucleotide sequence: TGTGCCAGCAGCCGCCCCCTAGCGGGGCCCTCCAATGAGCAGTTCTTC. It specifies CASSRPLAGPSNEQFF.

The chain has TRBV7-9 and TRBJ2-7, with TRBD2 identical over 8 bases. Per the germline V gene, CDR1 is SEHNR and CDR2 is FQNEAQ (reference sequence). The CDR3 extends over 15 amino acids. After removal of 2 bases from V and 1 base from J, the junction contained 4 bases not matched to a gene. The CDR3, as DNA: TGTGCCAGCAGCTTATCGGCTAGCGGGTCCTACGAGCAGTACTTC. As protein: CASSLSASGSYEQYF.

CDR3 DNA sequence: TGTGCCAGCTCACCAATAAGGACTAGCGCTTCCTACAATGAGCAGTTCTTC. This gives the protein CASSPIRTSASYNEQFF. The genes are TRBV18 and TRBJ2-1; 9 bases are a match to TRBD2. The CDR3 length is 17 residues. Germline values: CDR1 KGHSH, CDR2 LQKENI. The V segment lost 2 bases and the J segment 1 base; nucleotides outside the gene matches: 6.

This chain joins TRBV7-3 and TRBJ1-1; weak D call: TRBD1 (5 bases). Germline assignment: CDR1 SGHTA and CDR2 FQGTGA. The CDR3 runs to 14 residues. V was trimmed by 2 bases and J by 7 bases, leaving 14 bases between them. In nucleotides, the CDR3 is TGTGCCAGCAGCTTAGGAACAGGAATAAGTGAAGCTTTCTTT. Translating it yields CASSLGTGISEAFF.

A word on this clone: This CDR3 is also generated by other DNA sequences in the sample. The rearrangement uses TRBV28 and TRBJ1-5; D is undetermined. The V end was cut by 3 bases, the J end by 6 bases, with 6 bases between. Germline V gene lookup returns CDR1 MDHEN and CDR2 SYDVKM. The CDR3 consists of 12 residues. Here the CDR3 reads CASSLVAQPQHF. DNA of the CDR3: TGTGCCAGCAGTTTGGTGGCTCAGCCCCAGCATTTT. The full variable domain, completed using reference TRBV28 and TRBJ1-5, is DVKVTQSSRYLVKRTGEKVFLECVQDMDHENMFWYRQDPGLGLRLIYFSYDVKMKEKGDIPEGYSVSREKKERFSLILESASTNQTSMYLCASSLVAQPQHFGDGTRLSIL.

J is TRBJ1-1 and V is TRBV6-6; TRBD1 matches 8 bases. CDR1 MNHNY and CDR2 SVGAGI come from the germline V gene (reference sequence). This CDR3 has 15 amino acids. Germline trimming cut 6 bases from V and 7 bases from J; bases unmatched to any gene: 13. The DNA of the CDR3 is TGTGCCAGCAGCACAGGGGGGATCGAGGAGGGTGAAGCTTTCTTT. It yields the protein CASSTGGIEEGEAFF.

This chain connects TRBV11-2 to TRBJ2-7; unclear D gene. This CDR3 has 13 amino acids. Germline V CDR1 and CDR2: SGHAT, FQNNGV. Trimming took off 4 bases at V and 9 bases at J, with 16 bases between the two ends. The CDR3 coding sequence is TGTGCCAGCAGCTCGGATAGGGCCCTGTGGCAGTACTTC. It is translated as CASSSDRALWQYF.

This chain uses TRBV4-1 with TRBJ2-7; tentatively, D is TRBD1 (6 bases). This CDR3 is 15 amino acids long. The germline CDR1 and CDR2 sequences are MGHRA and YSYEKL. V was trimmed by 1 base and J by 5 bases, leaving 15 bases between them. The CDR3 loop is CASSQGGRGRDEQYF. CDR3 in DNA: TGCGCCAGCAGCCAAGGCGGCAGGGGTCGCGACGAGCAGTACTTC.

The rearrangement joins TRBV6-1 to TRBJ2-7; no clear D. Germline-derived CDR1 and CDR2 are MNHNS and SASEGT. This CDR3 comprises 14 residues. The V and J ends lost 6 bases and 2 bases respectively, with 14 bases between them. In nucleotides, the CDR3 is TGTGCCAGCAGCTTAGTACCAGGAACCTACGAGCAGTACTTC. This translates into CASSLVPGTYEQYF.

This CDR3 is CASSSAPWTSDREQYF. The CDR3 region has the DNA TGCGCCAGCAGCTCGGCCCCATGGACTAGCGATCGCGAGCAGTACTTC. V gene TRBV5-1 combines with J gene TRBJ2-7; the match to TRBD2 covers 9 bases. The germline CDR1 and CDR2 sequences are SGHRS and YFSETQ. V was pared by 3 bases and J by 6 bases, with 13 bases of the junction left unmatched. The CDR3 totals 16 residues.